The present TCR beta chain was sequenced within a study of T-cell memory formation after mild COVID-19. Findings and limits, study-wide: Pre-infection memory held some responding clones, suggesting pre-existing cross-reactive T cells responded. CD4+ clones that contracted lay mainly in CM and EM; CD8+ ones lay in EMRA.

V lost 2 bases and J 5 bases, leaving 6 bases between the germline ends. The CDR3 loop spans 12 amino acids. The germline V gene encodes CDR1 MDHEN and CDR2 SYDVKM. Remarks on this clonotype: The antigen is not known.

In TCRdb, the 5' RACE reads were re-called with MiXCR into one record per CDR3 protein. This table holds tens of thousands of distinct CDR3 sequences, 9.3% found once. The V call is TRBV28, the J call TRBJ1-2; D gene unclear. The receptor was derived from a man between 18 and 35 years old who had mild COVID-19 (a few samples of this study predate the infection). Cell type and time point are not known. The sequenced sample was PBMCs or a T cell subset sorted from them (not recorded which). The CDR3 DNA reads as TGTGCCAGCAGTTTAGCCGTGTATGGCTACACCTTC. This translates into CASSLAVYGYTF.